These 20 T cell receptor beta chains came from one sample sequenced in a study of T cell repertoires in cytomegalovirus infection. In TCRdb, the reads were re-called with MiXCR into one record per CDR3 protein. The data contain roughly 500,000 distinct CDR3 sequences, 33% of them singletons. No antigens are known for them. The source was cultured PBMCs, collected from culture after CMV antigen stimulation. The receptor source for this set is a human donor in good health (CMV status not recorded). Some clones in this sample may be carry-over from other donors' samples.

This clonotype was seen many times. This rearrangement joins TRBV7-2 to TRBJ2-1; 15 bases agree with TRBD2. The J segment lost 0 bases and the V segment lost 4 bases, leaving 10 bases of the junction unmatched. The CDR3 is made up of 20 amino acids. The germline gives CDR1 SGHTA, CDR2 FQGNSA. CDR3 sequence reads: CASSSPTGTSGRSSYNEQFF. CDR3 DNA: TGTGCCAGCAGCTCACCGACCGGGACTAGCGGGAGGAGCTCCTACAATGAGCAGTTCTTC.

This clonotype was detected many times. Here the CDR3 reads CASSFQTGYQETQYF. The CDR3 region has the DNA TGTGCCAGCAGCTTCCAGACAGGCTACCAAGAGACCCAGTACTTC. V is TRBV7-2 and J is TRBJ2-5; D perhaps matches TRBD1 (6 bases). The V gene's germline CDR1 is SGHTA and CDR2 FQGNSA. The CDR3 is made up of 15 amino acids. V shed 3 bases and J shed 0 bases, with 11 bases lying between them.

This clonotype was detected a few times. The rearrangement joins TRBV6-1 to TRBJ2-1; D is perhaps TRBD2 (6 bases). This CDR3 region has 13 residues. Germline lookup yields CDR1 MNHNS and CDR2 SASEGT. The V end lost 6 bases, the J end lost 9 bases, and 15 bases lay between the germline ends. CDR3 sequence reads: CASSQTSAGEQFF. The CDR3 DNA reads TGTGCCAGCAGCCAGACTAGTGCGGGTGAGCAGTTCTTC.

The chain is built from TRBV29-1 and TRBJ1-3; D may be TRBD1 (5 bases). Germline CDR1 reads SQVTM; CDR2 reads ANQGSEA. This CDR3 is built from 15 residues. Trimming took off 6 bases at V and 2 bases at J, with 17 bases between the two ends. The CDR3 sequence is CSVGGTERAGNTIYF. CDR3 bases: TGCAGCGTGGGCGGGACGGAACGAGCTGGAAACACCATATATTTT.

The chain is built from TRBV7-8 and TRBJ2-3; D is uncertain. V was pared by 5 bases and J by 0 bases, with 12 bases between. This CDR3 is 15 amino acids long. Looked up from germline, CDR1 is SGHVS and CDR2 is FQNEAQ. The CDR3 DNA reads as TGTGCCAGCAGCCCCCCGGACCGAAGCACAGATACGCAGTATTTT. It codes for CASSPPDRSTDTQYF.

This clonotype was detected only a few times. The chain is built from TRBV7-2 and TRBJ2-7; D is perhaps TRBD1 (6 bases). This CDR3 region has 13 residues. Trimming took off 8 bases at V and 0 bases at J, with 11 bases between the two ends. The germline CDR1 and CDR2 sequences are SGHTA and FQGNSA. CDR3 amino acids: CASSPDSSYEQYV. The CDR3 DNA reads TGTGCCAGCTCCCCGGACAGCTCCTACGAGCAGTACGTC.

This clonotype has ten or more counts. Germline and junction disagree at one end, which may indicate a read error. The gene calls are TRBV12-3 or TRBV12-4 and TRBJ1-1; D is ambiguous. The CDR3 has 12 residues. Written as DNA, the CDR3 is TGTGCCAGCAGCTTAGGGCTCACTGAAGCTTTCTTT. Amino acid sequence: CASSLGLTEAFF.

The chain links TRBV7-2 to TRBJ1-1; D remains ambiguous. This CDR3 comprises 12 residues. The germline V gene encodes CDR1 SGHTA and CDR2 FQGNSA. V lost 3 bases to trimming and J lost 10 bases, with 12 bases between them. The CDR3 protein is CASSLGGVSAFF. The CDR3 bases are TGTGCCAGCAGCTTGGGCGGTGTGTCAGCTTTCTTT.

Many counts were recorded for this clonotype. The chain carries TRBV7-2 and TRBJ2-1; a weak D match, TRBD2 (6 bases). Germline lookup yields CDR1 SGHTA and CDR2 FQGNSA. The CDR3 loop spans 18 amino acids. V was cut by 5 bases and J by 3 bases, with 23 bases left in between. The CDR3 bases are TGTGCCAGCAGCCGAGCTGGAAATAGCGGAGTCAACTACAATGAGCAGTTCTTC. Protein: CASSRAGNSGVNYNEQFF.

J is TRBJ2-1 and V is TRBV4-1; the match to TRBD1 covers 7 bases. The CDR3 sequence is 13 residues long. The J segment lost 15 bases and the V segment lost 6 bases, leaving 14 bases of the junction unmatched. Germline V CDR1 and CDR2: MGHRA, YSYEKL. CDR3 region: CASRKEDRSLMFF. The CDR3 DNA sequence: TGCGCCAGCAGGAAGGAGGACAGGTCCTTAATGTTCTTC.

The chain is built from TRBV11-3 and TRBJ1-1; 7 bases are a match to TRBD1. V lost 7 bases to trimming and J lost 3 bases; unmatched junction nucleotides: 11. The CDR3 length is 15 residues. CDR1 SGHNT and CDR2 YENEEA come from the germline V gene. CDR3: CASTIEQGIHTEAFF. In nucleotides, the CDR3 is TGTGCCAGCACCATAGAACAGGGGATCCACACTGAAGCTTTCTTT.

V and J are TRBV20-1 and TRBJ1-3, with 7 bases fitting TRBD1. CDR3 size: 13 residues. Germline-derived CDR1 and CDR2 are DFQATT and SNEGSKA (reference sequence). After removal of 6 bases from V and 4 bases from J, the junction contained 6 bases not matched to a gene. CDR3 amino acids: CSALTGVGNTIYF. The CDR3 region has the DNA TGCAGTGCCCTAACAGGGGTCGGAAACACCATATATTTT.

In its sample, this clonotype was seen once. The rearrangement uses TRBV18 and TRBJ2-7, with D tentatively TRBD1 (5 bases). V lost 2 bases, J lost 5 bases, and 7 bases lay in between. In germline, CDR1 is KGHSH, CDR2 LQKENI. This CDR3 spans 12 amino acids. DNA of the CDR3: TGTGCCAGCTCACCAATGACAGACGAGCAGTACTTC. Translating it yields CASSPMTDEQYF.

This clonotype was observed at least ten times. The CDR3 loop is CASSSRTGTTYEQYF. The CDR3 DNA is TGTGCCAGCAGCTCCCGGACAGGGACCACCTACGAGCAGTACTTC. The chain recombines TRBV7-2 with TRBJ2-7; 8 nucleotides align to TRBD1. The germline V gene has CDR1 SGHTA and CDR2 FQGNSA. V trimming: 4 bases; J trimming: 2 bases; junction bases outside the gene matches: 7. The CDR3 is 15 residues long.

This clonotype was seen more than once but under ten times. J is TRBJ1-1 and V is TRBV7-2; no firm D call. Trimming removed 1 base at V and 1 base at J, with 7 bases between. Germline values: CDR1 SGHTA, CDR2 FQGNSA. The CDR3 runs to 14 residues. This CDR3 is CASSLDPANTEAFF. Here the CDR3 DNA reads TGTGCCAGCAGCTTAGACCCAGCGAACACTGAAGCTTTCTTT.

This clonotype was counted between two and nine times. The genes are TRBV19 and TRBJ1-2, with a tentative D call TRBD1 (5 bases). The CDR3 has 14 amino acids. Germline assignment: CDR1 LNHDA and CDR2 SQIVND (reference sequence). V was clipped by 4 bases and J by 5 bases, with 14 bases between them. In nucleotides, the CDR3 is TGTGCCAGTAGTACCTCGGGGCCTGCGTATGGCTACACCTTC. The encoded protein is CASSTSGPAYGYTF.

This clonotype was counted ten times or more. The rearrangement links TRBV7-2 to TRBJ2-2; D is ambiguous. Germline CDR1 SGHTA, CDR2 FQGNSA. The ends were cut back, 0 bases at V and 6 bases at J, with 5 bases in the middle. The CDR3 length is 13 residues. The CDR3 here is CASSLAGAGELFF. Here the CDR3 DNA reads TGTGCCAGCAGCTTAGCTGGGGCCGGGGAGCTGTTTTTT.

This clonotype appeared a few times. The J gene is TRBJ2-7, the V gene TRBV6-1; no reliable D call. Germline assignment: CDR1 MNHNS and CDR2 SASEGT. Trimming left V 8 bases short and J 4 bases short, with 15 bases between. CDR3 length: 13 amino acids. This CDR3 reads CASGPMGTYEQYF. The CDR3 DNA is TGTGCCAGCGGGCCCATGGGAACATACGAGCAGTACTTC.

This clonotype was picked up a small number of times. This rearrangement joins TRBV7-9 to TRBJ2-1; 12 nucleotides agree with TRBD2. The junction had 7 bases not matched to a gene; V was cut back by 5 bases and J by 8 bases. Germline V gives CDR1 SEHNR, CDR2 FQNEAQ (reference sequence). This CDR3 is built from 15 residues. The CDR3 loop reads CASSPTSGSRDEQFF. The CDR3 DNA reads TGTGCCAGCAGCCCGACTAGCGGGAGTAGGGATGAGCAGTTCTTC.

The chain carries TRBV9 and TRBJ2-1, with TRBD2 matching 12 bases. Germline CDR1 SGDLS, CDR2 YYNGEE. After removal of 3 bases from V and 6 bases from J, the junction contained 4 bases not matched to a gene. This CDR3 has 15 residues. CDR3 in DNA: TGTGCCAGCAGCGACCCGACTAGCGGGAGCAATGAGCAGTTCTTC. It translates to CASSDPTSGSNEQFF.